The 2 T cell receptor beta chains given below trace back to one sample, sequenced in a study of cytomegalovirus exposure and HLA in healthy donors. The primer mix had 60 Vbeta and 13 Jbeta primers. The protocol was immunoSEQ multiplex PCR, while the TCRdb copy is restricted to in-frame clones and leaves out a portion. Here the sample spans roughly 180,000 clones, about 80% being singletons. Sequencing was carried out using PBMCs. Receptors were obtained from a man in his forties in good health and CMV-seronegative.

V usage is TRBV5-1 and J usage is TRBJ2-2; D might be TRBD1 (7 bases). Germline values: CDR1 SGHRS, CDR2 YFSETQ. V was cut by 3 bases and J by 3 bases, with 15 bases left in between. The CDR3 consists of 16 residues. This chain's CDR3 is CASSSQGEVDTGELFF. As DNA, the CDR3 is TGCGCCAGCAGCTCCCAGGGGGAGGTGGACACCGGGGAGCTGTTTTTT.

The chain uses TRBV4-3 and TRBJ2-2; TRBD2 is a possible D gene (6 bases). This CDR3 region has 14 residues. The germline V and J ends were trimmed by 4 bases and 2 bases, with 8 bases remaining between them. Germline CDR1 reads LGHNA; CDR2 reads YSLEER. CDR3: CASSRGANTGELFF. The DNA for the CDR3 is TGCGCCAGCAGCCGCGGGGCAAACACCGGGGAGCTGTTTTTT.